These T cell receptor beta chains were read from a single sample in a study of cytomegalovirus exposure and HLA in healthy donors. TCRdb's copy holds only in-frame clones and misses some; the assay was immunoSEQ multiplex PCR. The sample has about 140,000 clones, 70% to 75% seen once. The sample comprised PBMCs. All receptors derive from a woman aged 40 to 50 in good health and CMV-seronegative. Each CDR3 is given with its conserved first and last residue. Each record gives: D gene, clone size, J gene, V gene, CDR3 protein, CDR3 DNA. A D gene is named only where the DNA matches it firmly. A clone size is listed for some rows: how often the clone was seen (once, few, many), or a class if it is expanded.

D: TRBD2; size: once; J: TRBJ2-7; V: TRBV7-6; CDR3: CASSSRGLAGGFNYEQYF; DNA: TGTGCCAGCAGCTCGAGGGGGCTAGCGGGGGGATTCAATTACGAGCAGTACTTC
D: .; size: few; J: TRBJ2-1; V: TRBV7-8; CDR3: CASSPLIGNEQFF; DNA: TGTGCCAGCAGCCCCCTCATCGGCAATGAGCAGTTCTTC
D: .; size: .; J: TRBJ1-3; V: TRBV9; CDR3: CASSRWAITSPGNTIYF; DNA: TGTGCCAGCAGCAGATGGGCCATCACCTCCCCTGGAAACACCATATATTTT
D: .; size: .; J: TRBJ1-2; V: TRBV11-2; CDR3: CASSLGQGVYGYTF; DNA: TGTGCCAGCAGCTTAGGCCAGGGTGTGTATGGCTACACCTTC
D: TRBD1; size: once; J: TRBJ1-6; V: TRBV7-8; CDR3: CASSGHAGTESSYNSPLHF; DNA: TGTGCCAGCAGCGGACACGCCGGGACAGAGAGCTCCTATAATTCACCCCTCCACTTT
D: .; size: few; J: TRBJ1-3; V: TRBV6-6; CDR3: CASSPPGSSGNTIYF; DNA: TGTGCCAGCAGCCCCCCAGGCAGCTCTGGAAACACCATATATTTT
D: .; size: .; J: TRBJ1-2; V: TRBV6-5; CDR3: CASSYSPIYGYTF; DNA: TGTGCCAGCAGTTACTCTCCCATTTATGGCTACACCTTC
D: TRBD1; size: few; J: TRBJ2-5; V: TRBV19; CDR3: CASSKDRVGTQYF; DNA: TGTGCCAGTAGTAAAGACAGGGTCGGGACCCAGTACTTC
D: .; size: .; J: TRBJ1-1; V: TRBV28; CDR3: CASSFSGTWAFF; DNA: TGTGCCAGCAGTTTTTCCGGGACATGGGCTTTCTTT
D: .; size: .; J: TRBJ2-1; V: TRBV6-1; CDR3: CASAHAFGTYNEQFF; DNA: TGTGCCAGCGCTCATGCGTTCGGGACCTACAATGAGCAGTTCTTC
D: .; size: .; J: TRBJ2-2; V: TRBV21-1; CDR3: CASSKGAGCDTGELFF; DNA: TGTGCCAGCAGCAAAGGGGCAGGGTGCGACACCGGGGAGCTGTTTTTT
D: TRBD1; size: .; J: TRBJ2-3; V: TRBV12-5; CDR3: CASGPSYSGTGADTQYF; DNA: TGTGCTAGTGGTCCCTCTTATAGTGGGACAGGGGCAGATACGCAGTATTTT
D: TRBD2; size: .; J: TRBJ2-1; V: TRBV10-2; CDR3: CASSESRSGGLNEQFF; DNA: TGCGCCAGCAGTGAGTCTAGAAGCGGGGGTTTGAATGAGCAGTTCTTC
D: .; size: .; J: TRBJ2-7; V: TRBV5-1; CDR3: CASSLGGGSYEQYF; DNA: TGCGCCAGCAGCTTGGGAGGGGGCTCCTACGAGCAGTACTTC